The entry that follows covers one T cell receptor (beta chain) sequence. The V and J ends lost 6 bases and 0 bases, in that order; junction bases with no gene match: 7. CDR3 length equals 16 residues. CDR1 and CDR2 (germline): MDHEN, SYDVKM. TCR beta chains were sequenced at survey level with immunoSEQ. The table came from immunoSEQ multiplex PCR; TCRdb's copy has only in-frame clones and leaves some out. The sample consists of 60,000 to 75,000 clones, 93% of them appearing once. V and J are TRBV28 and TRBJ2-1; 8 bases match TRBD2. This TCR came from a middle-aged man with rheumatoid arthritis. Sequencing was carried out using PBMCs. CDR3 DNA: TGTGCCAGCAGCTCTAGCGGGTATCGCTCCTACAATGAGCAGTTCTTC. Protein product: CASSSSGYRSYNEQFF.